This paragraph reports one T cell receptor beta chain. Its antigen is still unknown. No base quality values were provided; no much bigger clone lies one nucleotide off. The cohort comprised several hundred healthy bone marrow donors. At the time of sampling, all cohort members were nominally healthy, though unrecorded immune exposures were likely present. The donor was CMV seronegative and belonged to the group of 350 or so seronegative cohort members. A peripheral blood sample was collected from each donor, and TCR beta sequencing was performed on peripheral blood mononuclear cells. Genomic DNA was extracted from the blood cell samples with the Qiagen DNeasy Blood Extraction Kit. The library came from the immunoSEQ multiplex PCR assay. For the multiplex PCR, a mixture combining 60 forward primers for TCR Vbeta segments and 13 reverse primers for TCR Jbeta segments was used. The CDR3 region of rearranged TCR beta genes was amplified from genomic DNA by a multiplex PCR assay. The Illumina HiSeq System was used to sequence the amplified TCR beta libraries as 87-base-pair reads. The authors' analysis ran thus. A later analysis tallied approximately 87 million unique TCR beta chains across the 666 repertoires, and 10 million to 11 million of those chains were shared by two or more donors. Raw reads were error-corrected and collapsed into unique sequences by a nearest-neighbor algorithm in which closely related sequences were merged to remove PCR and sequencing errors. CDR3 sequences were aligned to IMGT reference sequences to assign V, D and J gene segments. For a sequence to be retained, a match of at least six nucleotides to both a V gene segment and a J gene segment was required. Rearrangements were called productive when the CDR3 lacked stop codons and stayed in frame with V and J; all others were non-productive. Following IMGT convention, CDR3 was defined as the stretch from the second conserved V-encoded cysteine up to the conserved J-encoded phenylalanine. The earlier analysis of roughly 590 of the donors excluded sequences that lacked an unambiguous match to a single V gene segment. In an earlier analysis of around 600 of the donors, V segments were called functional above 56.7% productive rearrangements and were called segregating when the between-donor standard deviation exceeded 5%. A statistical classification framework was built to diagnose cytomegalovirus status from the catalog of TCR beta chain sequences. In a later analysis, TCR nucleotide sequences were compared against IMGT/GENE-DB human TR gene sequences so that V and J genes could be assigned. In a later analysis, CDR3 sequences and most-parsimonious VDJ recombination scenarios were assigned using the TCRdist pipeline. In a later analysis, each TCR beta chain was defined by its CDR3 amino acid sequence together with its V-gene family, and reads lacking a unique V-gene family were excluded. In a later analysis, 550 to 650 highly shared, low-generation-probability nucleotide sequences were removed to address suspected cross-contamination and a sequencing artifact. A later analysis calculated a clonal expansion index for each public chain from normalized within-repertoire ranks of inferred template counts. In a later analysis, generation probabilities were computed using a VDJ recombination model fitted to out-of-frame rearrangements, and the results were checked against IGoR. In a later analysis, TCR-TCR, TCR-HLA and TCR-CMV co-occurrence was scored with hypergeometric tests, and a repertoire-size bias correction was applied to TCR pairs. A later analysis estimated false discovery rates by permuting HLA or CMV assignments 20 times. In a later analysis, co-occurring TCRs were grouped using DBSCAN, with TCRdist sequence similarity added in when clustering inside HLA-allele-positive subsets. Repertoires with fewer than 30,000 or more than 120,000 public chains, plus five repertoires with anomalous nucleotide sharing, were excluded from co-occurrence clustering. TCRdb mirrors the immuneACCESS table, restricted to in-frame sequences. Some clones are absent from its copies; in checked studies, under half trace to an unresolved V gene, and the reason for the others is unknown. V, J and clone size are taken as reported in that table, and D and trimming were inferred from the DNA itself. The sample table contains 200,000 to 250,000 clones; only one count was recorded for roughly 70% of them. 1.5% to 2% of the sample rests with the top ten.

This sample stems from a study of cytomegalovirus exposure and HLA in healthy donors (TCRdb year 2017). Regarding the complete study: According to an earlier analysis of a few hundred of the donors, 150 million to 200 million T cells yielded 117 million unique TCR beta sequences and about 300 Gb of sequence data. Approximately 300 gigabases of sequencing data and 80 million or so unique TCR sequences were included in an early release covering 550 to 800 HLA-typed donors. Of the roughly 390 genotyped donors, around 81% fell in the genetic ancestry cluster associated with self-reported Caucasian donors. The study aimed to test whether signatures of past pathogen exposure could be identified by cataloging public T cell receptors. The study profiled the T cell repertoires of hundreds of subjects by immunosequencing and related them to cytomegalovirus serostatus. Along with the roughly 710-subject first cohort, a separate validation cohort of over a hundred different subjects was used. The study combined high-throughput TCR immunosequencing, statistical association of individual TCRs with disease status, and machine learning to predict cytomegalovirus infection status. A later analysis re-examined previously published TCR beta repertoires from over 500 donors and added high-resolution HLA genotyping to investigate patterns of TCR occurrence. Rather than using new phenotypic data, the later analysis identified candidate immune exposures from TCR beta sequences and from how often those sequences occurred across donors. To decide whether each TCR beta V gene segment behaved as functional or pseudogenic, an earlier analysis of approximately 620 of the donors relied on high-throughput TCR beta sequencing. Donor age, sex, ethnicity and CMV serostatus were compiled alongside the repertoire data. In a later genetic analysis, genome-wide SNP genotypes for about 60% of the 666 donors were used, and that subset was treated as a discovery cohort. Every discovery cohort repertoire had been produced on one sequencing platform. Class I and class II HLA loci were covered by the typing at four-digit resolution. Typing coverage varied by locus: roughly 629-630 donors for A, B, C, DRB1 and DQB1; under 550 for DQA1; some 610 for DPA1; roughly 470 for DPB1. Four to six DR-DQ haplotypes were handled as single units for association and clustering, since linkage in the cohort was strong. On average, around 240,000 unique TCR beta nucleotide sequences were sequenced per donor among a few hundred genotyped donors of the cohort, with roughly 20% of those sequences being non-productive. General findings and caveats noted by the study authors: When HLA alleles, especially DR and DQ, strongly co-occurred, attributing TCR associations to individual alleles was difficult. A later genetic analysis reported fewer N-insertions in productive TCRs among donors in an Asian-associated ancestry cluster than the 666-donor mean. The classifier was reported to diagnose cytomegalovirus status with high specificity and sensitivity in both the original and validation cohorts. The 87-base-pair reads could not distinguish some IMGT-functional V segments, including TRBV6-2 and TRBV6-3, so those segments were excluded. It was suggested by the authors that the approach could potentially be generalized to other disease states and immunological phenotypes. A later analysis associated 16,951 TCR beta sequences with specific HLA alleles at a false discovery rate of 0.05. The only immune exposure information available for the cohort was CMV serostatus. HLA typing was unavailable for some donors at each locus, so association tests used only the typed subset. A few of the identified cytomegalovirus-associated TCR beta chains were confirmed in vitro to be specific for cytomegalovirus antigens. According to a later analysis, most CMV-associated TCR beta chains appeared to be HLA-restricted, and the HLA associations seemed to be driven largely by CMV exposure. A further reported finding was that TCR beta sequences accurately predicted the HLA-A and HLA-B alleles for most subjects in the first cohort. The study listed 150 to 200 TCR beta chains as associated with cytomegalovirus. An earlier analysis of roughly 570 of the donors showed that most TCR beta V segments appeared in productive rearrangements either about 87% or about 30% of the time, which broadly matched IMGT annotations. Correlated functional status among segregating V segments might reflect linkage disequilibrium, but an unknown experimental factor could not be ruled out. Because counts were too low, fewer than 20 rarely observed V segments, including chromosome 9 orphons, were excluded from the earlier analysis of around 590 of the donors. According to a later analysis, TCR association rates differed among HLA loci, with DRB1 alleles showing the most associated TCRs and HLA-C alleles showing the fewest. The sequencing pipeline was judged likely to have produced a cluster of highly shared sequence variants as a technical artifact. Sequencing depth was assumed to be roughly uniform across donors in the presence/absence analyses, though that assumption may not hold. In a later genetic analysis, a missense DCLRE1C variant was associated with V-gene and J-gene trimming of TCR beta chains, and the association was replicated in an independent cohort. This cohort had only TCR beta chains sequenced, and the lack of alpha or paired-chain data limited which features could be detected. According to a later analysis, parvovirus B19, influenza, CMV and Epstein-Barr virus appeared linked to several top co-occurrence clusters. A later analysis found that HLA-associated TCR beta chains were more clonally expanded and had lower generation probabilities than equally common non-associated chains. While some public TCRs were present in many individuals, most TCR sequences turned up only very rarely across donors.

Trimming removed 0 bases from V and 1 base from J, leaving 10 bases between the germline ends. The germline V gene supplies CDR1 SGHRS and CDR2 YFSETQ. Including cysteine and phenylalanine, the CDR3 has 15 amino acids. Only the CDR3 region is kept as DNA, spanning 45 bases read in frame from base 1. The sequence derives from a woman between 25 and 40 years old in good health and CMV-seronegative. The V and J genes are TRBV5-1 and TRBJ1-1, with no D gene named confidently. Sequencing was performed on PBMCs. The DNA sequence is given as TGCGCCAGCAGCTTGGCCGCGGGGAAGAACACTGAAGCTTTCTTT. Translation gives CASSLAAGKNTEAFF.